One sample yielded the 10 T cell receptor beta chains listed below, sequenced in a study of T cells in Graves' hyperthyroidism and ophthalmopathy. Amplification yielded TCR beta CDR3 regions, with RNA transcripts as the source. An initial round of RT-PCR targeting the TCR CDR3 relied on the HTBI primer set. TCRdb re-called the multiplex PCR reads through MiXCR, storing one row per CDR3 protein. The sample comprises around 600,000 distinct CDR3 sequences, 14% of which are singletons, and 12% rests with the top ten. Specimen: blood. All receptors come from a woman aged 45-60 years with Graves' ophthalmopathy.

This clonotype showed up many times. The chain recombines TRBV2 with TRBJ1-6, with D tentatively TRBD1 (5 bases). This CDR3 contains 13 residues. The V and J ends lost 8 bases and 6 bases respectively, with 11 bases between them. Germline V CDR1 and CDR2: SNHLY, FYNNEI. The CDR3 DNA follows: TGTGCCAGCTCCTCCGACAGTAATTCACCCCTCCACTTT. Its translation is CASSSDSNSPLHF.

This clonotype was recorded at least ten times. The CDR3 DNA reads as TGTGCCAGCAGCTCGAAGACAGGGGAAAGGGGCAATGAGCAGTTCTTC. It encodes CASSSKTGERGNEQFF. The chain employs TRBV7-3 and TRBJ2-1; 8 bases fit TRBD1. J lost 6 bases, V lost 4 bases, and 11 bases had no gene match. Germline V gene sequence: CDR1 SGHTA, CDR2 FQGTGA. The CDR3 length is 16 residues.

This clonotype has ten or more counts. The rearrangement uses TRBV27 and TRBJ1-5; tentatively, D is TRBD1 (6 bases). This CDR3 contains 15 residues. V was trimmed by 6 bases and J by 0 bases, leaving 12 bases between them. Looked up from germline, CDR1 is MNHEY and CDR2 is SMNVEV (reference sequence). In nucleotides, the CDR3 is TGTGCCAGCAGGTGGCAGGGGTATAGCAATCAGCCCCAGCATTTT. This sequence encodes CASRWQGYSNQPQHF.

The table lists this clonotype with many counts. The V gene is TRBV9, the J gene TRBJ2-2, with D perhaps matching TRBD1 (5 bases). Germline loops: CDR1 SGDLS, CDR2 YYNGEE. CDR3 length: 13 amino acids. Between the trimmed V and J ends, which lost 0 bases and 8 bases, there was a span of 8 bases. CDR3 DNA sequence: TGTGCCAGCAGCGTAGCTCAGGGAGGGGAGCTGTTTTTT. It yields the protein CASSVAQGGELFF.

Points on this clonotype: A clone one base away is much larger, so this may be a read error. The chain combines TRBV7-2 with TRBJ2-1; the D is unclear. Germline values: CDR1 SGHTA, CDR2 FQGNSA. V shed 4 bases and J shed 8 bases, with 12 bases lying between them. This CDR3 region has 13 residues. CDR3 sequence: CASSSLSSHEQFF. Written as DNA, the CDR3 is TGTGCCAGCAGCTCCCTGAGTTCCCATGAGCAGTTCTTC.

The chain carries TRBV4-3 and TRBJ2-5; D tentatively fits TRBD1 or TRBD2 (6 bases each). Trimming took 1 base from V and 3 from J, leaving 12 bases between them. The CDR3 consists of 15 residues. Germline loops: CDR1 LGHNA, CDR2 YSLEER. CDR3 coding DNA: TGCGCCAGCAGCCAAGGTCCGGGGGCGGAAGAGACCCAGTACTTC. As protein: CASSQGPGAEETQYF.

This clonotype was observed many times. This rearrangement joins TRBV29-1 to TRBJ2-4; 11 nucleotides align to TRBD2. V trimming: 6 bases; J trimming: 0 bases; junction bases outside the gene matches: 13. The germline gives CDR1 SQVTM, CDR2 ANQGSEA. This CDR3 is built from 18 residues. In DNA form, the CDR3 reads TGCAGCGTGCCGAGACTAGCGGGACAAAAAATAGCCAAAAACATTCAGTACTTC. Translated: CSVPRLAGQKIAKNIQYF.

This clonotype has ten or more counts. The rearrangement joins TRBV28 to TRBJ2-1, with 8 positions matching TRBD2. The CDR3 is 14 residues long. Germline V gene lookup returns CDR1 MDHEN and CDR2 SYDVKM. In DNA form, the CDR3 reads TGTGCGGTAGGGGCGGGAGGAGGACCCAATGAGCAGTTCTTC. Its translation is CAVGAGGGPNEQFF.

This clonotype was seen ten or more times. This sequence joins TRBV6-2 or TRBV6-3 and TRBJ1-1; TRBD1 matches at 10 bases. This CDR3 has 14 amino acids. Per the germline V gene, CDR1 is MNHEY and CDR2 is SVGEGT. V gave up 6 bases and J gave up 0 bases; unmatched junction bases: 1. CDR3 amino acids: CASRGQGMNTEAFF. The CDR3 nucleotides are TGTGCCAGCAGGGGACAGGGGATGAACACTGAAGCTTTCTTT.

This clonotype was seen repeatedly, ten times or more. The chain joins TRBV4-3 to TRBJ2-1; no clear D gene. The V gene lost 4 bases and the J gene lost 9 bases, with 13 bases spanning the gap. Per the germline V gene, CDR1 is LGHNA and CDR2 is YSLEER. This CDR3 is 13 amino acids long. This chain's CDR3 is CASSPLTWGEQFF. The DNA of the CDR3 is TGCGCCAGCAGCCCACTGACCTGGGGTGAGCAGTTCTTC.